This TCR beta chain originates from a study of cytomegalovirus exposure and HLA in healthy donors. The PCR ran on 60 Vbeta and 13 Jbeta primers. Data came from immunoSEQ multiplex PCR; TCRdb stores just in-frame clones and leaves some out. The data show around 97,000 clones, with roughly 73% seen just once and more than 3% held by the top ten. This CDR3 region has 16 residues. J gave up 0 bases and V 4 bases, and 9 bases lay outside the gene matches. Per germline, CDR1 SGHNT and CDR2 YYREEE (reference sequence). The chain couples TRBV5-4 to TRBJ2-7; 8 bases are a match to TRBD1. The sequenced material came from PBMCs. This receptor was obtained from a man aged 35 to 55 in good health and CMV-seronegative. The CDR3 bases are TGTGCCAGCAGCCTGGGGACAGGCGAGTCCTCCTACGAGCAGTACTTC. This codes for CASSLGTGESSYEQYF. The variable domain in full, completed from reference TRBV5-4 and TRBJ2-7, reads ETGVTQSPTHLIKTRGQQVTLRCSSQSGHNTVSWYQQALGQGPQFIFQYYREEENGRGNFPPRFSGLQFPNYSSELNVNALELDDSALYLCASSLGTGESSYEQYFGPGTRLTVT.